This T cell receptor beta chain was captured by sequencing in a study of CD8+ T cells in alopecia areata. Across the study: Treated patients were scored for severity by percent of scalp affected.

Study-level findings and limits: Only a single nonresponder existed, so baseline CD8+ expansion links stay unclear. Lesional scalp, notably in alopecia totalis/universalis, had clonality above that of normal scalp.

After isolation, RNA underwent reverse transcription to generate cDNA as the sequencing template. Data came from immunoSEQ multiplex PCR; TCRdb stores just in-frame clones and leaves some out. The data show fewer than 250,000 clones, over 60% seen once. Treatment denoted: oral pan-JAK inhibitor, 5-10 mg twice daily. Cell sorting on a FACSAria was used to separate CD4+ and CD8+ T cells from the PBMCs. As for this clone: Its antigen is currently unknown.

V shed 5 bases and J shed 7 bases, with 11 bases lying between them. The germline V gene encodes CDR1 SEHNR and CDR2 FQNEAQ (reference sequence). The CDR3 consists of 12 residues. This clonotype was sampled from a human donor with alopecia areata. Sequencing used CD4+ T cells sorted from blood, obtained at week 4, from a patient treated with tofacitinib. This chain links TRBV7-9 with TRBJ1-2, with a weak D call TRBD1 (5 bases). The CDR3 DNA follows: TGTGCCAGCAGCAAACAGGTCCTTGGCTACACCTTC. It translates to CASSKQVLGYTF.